The source of this T cell receptor beta chain is a study of OX40 agonist ivuxolimab in advanced cancers. In the study overall: The costimulatory receptor OX40 (CD134) was targeted by ivuxolimab, a fully human IgG2 agonistic monoclonal antibody. A male proportion of roughly 80% and a mean age of approximately 58 years, ranging from about 20 to 80, were recorded for the dose-escalation cohort. Intravenous ivuxolimab was administered to patients every 2 weeks at six dose levels: 0.01, 0.1, 0.3, 1.5, 3 and 10 mg/kg. Peripheral TCRbeta sequencing aimed to test whether ivuxolimab altered TCR sequence diversity and caused clonal T-cell expansion. Patients were allowed to have had prior anti-PD-1, anti-PD-L1 or anti-CTLA-4 therapy, and less than 45% of the dose-escalation patients had previously received checkpoint inhibitors. Partial responses were achieved by three dose-escalation patients, of whom one had hepatocellular carcinoma and two had cutaneous melanoma. Of the roughly 54 dose-escalation patients, hepatocellular carcinoma was present in around 19, melanoma in approximately 15, renal cell carcinoma in 9 and head and neck cancer in 9. The paper reports the monotherapy dose-escalation portion (N of about 47 patients) of the phase I ivuxolimab trial. Overall study results and their limits: On average, CD8+ T cells showed more expanded clones than CD4+ T cells after ivuxolimab. At doses of 0.1 to 3.0 mg/kg, clonal expansion of both CD4+ and CD8+ T cells in blood was seen between baseline and week 6. Partial responders in the 0.1-3.0 mg/kg groups had among the lowest normalized peripheral clonal expansion, especially among CD8+ T cells. Low levels of normalized T-cell clonal expansion were also seen in some patients who did not respond. The antigen specificity of the peripheral T cells that underwent clonal expansion was not determined.

For CDR1 and CDR2, the germline V gene (reference sequence) lists MNHEY and SMNVEV. Trimming at the junction amounts to 5 bases on V and 4 bases on J, and the germline ends lie 13 bases apart. The CDR3 spans 14 residues, from the cysteine through the phenylalanine. Just the 42-base CDR3 DNA is kept, in frame starting at base 1. Patients with autoimmune disease history or receiving systemic immunosuppression were excluded from the trial. In every dose cohort, peripheral blood was drawn for TCR sequencing at baseline, cycle 4 day 1, and cycle 7 day 1. The samples were taken from a phase I, first-in-human, multicenter, open-label dose-escalation trial of ivuxolimab. Adults with locally advanced or metastatic head and neck squamous cell, hepatocellular, melanoma or renal cell carcinoma were enrolled in the trial. Before TCR sequencing, CD4+ T cells and CD8+ T cells from peripheral blood were sorted into separate populations.

As for this clone: Its antigen has not been determined. The record has no base qualities; no much larger clone is one base away.

For sequencing of the TCRbeta CDR3 region, genomic DNA was extracted from the sorted cells. The immunoSEQ Assay was used for sequencing of TCRbeta CDR3 regions. The source is immuneACCESS, and TCRdb retained only in-frame sequences with V and J called. Part of the clones is not carried over; for the studies checked, unresolved V genes explain less than half of this, and the remainder is unexplained. The sample yields around 81,000 clones; about 86% were counted once. 5.5% to 8.5% of the sample goes to the ten largest clones. The sequence joins TRBV27 to TRBJ2-3, with the D gene not confidently named. This TCR was recovered from an adult with an advanced solid tumor such as melanoma, head and neck, liver or kidney cancer. Here the sequenced sample was CD4+ or CD8+ T cells sorted from blood, taken in a trial of the OX40 agonist ivuxolimab. CDR3 loop: CASSPRYSPDTQYF. The bases are TGTGCCAGCAGTCCGCGATATTCTCCAGATACGCAGTATTTT.